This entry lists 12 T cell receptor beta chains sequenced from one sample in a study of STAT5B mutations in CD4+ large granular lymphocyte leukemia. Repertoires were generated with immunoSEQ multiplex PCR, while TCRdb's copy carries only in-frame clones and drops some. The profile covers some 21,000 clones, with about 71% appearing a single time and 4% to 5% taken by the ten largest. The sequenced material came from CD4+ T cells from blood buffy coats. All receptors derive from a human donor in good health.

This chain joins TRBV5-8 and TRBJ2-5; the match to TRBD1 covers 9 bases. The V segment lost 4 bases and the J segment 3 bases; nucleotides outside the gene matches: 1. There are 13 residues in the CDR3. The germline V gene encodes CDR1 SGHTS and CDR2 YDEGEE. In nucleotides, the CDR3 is TGTGCCAGCAGCCGGGACAGGGAAGAGACCCAGTACTTC. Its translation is CASSRDREETQYF.

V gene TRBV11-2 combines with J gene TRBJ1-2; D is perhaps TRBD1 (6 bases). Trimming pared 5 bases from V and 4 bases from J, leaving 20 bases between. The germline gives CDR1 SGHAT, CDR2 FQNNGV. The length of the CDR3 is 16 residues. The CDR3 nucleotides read TGTGCCAGCAGCGAGAGAGCAGGGGAATGGAGCTATGGCTACACCTTC. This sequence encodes CASSERAGEWSYGYTF.

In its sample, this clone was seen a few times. CDR3 DNA: TGTGCCAGCAGCCGGCCGGGGAGCTATGGCTACACCTTC. Encoded protein: CASSRPGSYGYTF. The gene calls are TRBV5-4 and TRBJ1-2; no clear D. The CDR3 covers 13 residues. CDR1 and CDR2 from the germline V gene are SGHNT and YYREEE (reference sequence). V was cut by 4 bases and J by 4 bases, with 11 bases left in between. The full variable domain, in which reference TRBV5-4 and TRBJ1-2 provide the parts outside the CDR3, is ETGVTQSPTHLIKTRGQQVTLRCSSQSGHNTVSWYQQALGQGPQFIFQYYREEENGRGNFPPRFSGLQFPNYSSELNVNALELDDSALYLCASSRPGSYGYTFGSGTRLTVV.

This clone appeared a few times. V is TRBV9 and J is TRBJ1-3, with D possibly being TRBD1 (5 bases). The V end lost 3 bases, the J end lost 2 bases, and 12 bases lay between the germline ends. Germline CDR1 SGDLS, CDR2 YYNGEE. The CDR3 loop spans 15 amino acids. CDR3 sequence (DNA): TGTGCCAGCAGCGAGGACATGCACCCTGGAAACACCATATATTTT. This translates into CASSEDMHPGNTIYF. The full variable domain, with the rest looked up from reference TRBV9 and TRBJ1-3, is DSGVTQTPKHLITATGQRVTLRCSPRSGDLSVYWYQQSLDQGLQFLIQYYNGEERAKGNILERFSAQQFPDLHSELNLSSLELGDSALYFCASSEDMHPGNTIYFGEGSWLTVV.

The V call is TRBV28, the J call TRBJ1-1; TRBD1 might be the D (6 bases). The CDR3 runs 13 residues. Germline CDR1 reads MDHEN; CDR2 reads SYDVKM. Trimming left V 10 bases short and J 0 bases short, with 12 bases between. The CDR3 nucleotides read TGTGCCACCCGGACAGATATGAACACTGAAGCTTTCTTT. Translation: CATRTDMNTEAFF.

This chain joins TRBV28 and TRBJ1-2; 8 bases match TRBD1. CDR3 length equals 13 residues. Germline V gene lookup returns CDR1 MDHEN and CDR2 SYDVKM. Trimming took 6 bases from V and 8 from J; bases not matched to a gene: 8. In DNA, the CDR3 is TGTGCCAGCAGCCCGACAGGGGTTTGGGGCTACACCTTC. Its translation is CASSPTGVWGYTF.

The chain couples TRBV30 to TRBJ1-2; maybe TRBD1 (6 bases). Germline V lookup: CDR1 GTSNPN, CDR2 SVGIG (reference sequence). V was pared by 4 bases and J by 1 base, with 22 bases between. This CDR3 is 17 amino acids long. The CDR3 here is CAWTFGTLSAGNYGYTF. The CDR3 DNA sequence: TGTGCCTGGACCTTTGGGACACTTAGTGCGGGTAACTATGGCTACACCTTC.

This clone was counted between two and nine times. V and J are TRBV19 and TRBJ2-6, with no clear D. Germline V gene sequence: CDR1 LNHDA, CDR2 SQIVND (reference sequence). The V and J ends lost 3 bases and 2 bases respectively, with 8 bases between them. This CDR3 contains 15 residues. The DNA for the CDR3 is TGTGCCAGTAGTATCAACAGCCCTGGGGCCAACGTCCTGACTTTC. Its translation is CASSINSPGANVLTF.

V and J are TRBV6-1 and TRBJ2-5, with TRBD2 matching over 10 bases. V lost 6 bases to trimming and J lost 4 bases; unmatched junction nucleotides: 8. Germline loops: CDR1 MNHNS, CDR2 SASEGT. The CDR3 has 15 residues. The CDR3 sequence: CASRRPLAGTETQYF. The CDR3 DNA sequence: TGTGCCAGCAGACGGCCACTAGCGGGAACAGAGACCCAGTACTTC.

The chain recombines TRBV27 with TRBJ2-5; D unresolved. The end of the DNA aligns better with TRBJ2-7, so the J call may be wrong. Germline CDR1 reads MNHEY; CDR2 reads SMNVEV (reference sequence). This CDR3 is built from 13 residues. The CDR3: CASRSTGGYEQYF. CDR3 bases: TGTGCCAGCAGGAGTACCGGTGGATACGAGCAGTACTTC.

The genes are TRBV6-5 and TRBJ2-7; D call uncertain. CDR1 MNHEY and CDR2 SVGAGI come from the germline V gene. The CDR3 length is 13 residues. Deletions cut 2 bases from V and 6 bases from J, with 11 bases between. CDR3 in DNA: TGTGCCAGCAGTTACCCGGAGACGGCCGAGCAGTACTTC. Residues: CASSYPETAEQYF.

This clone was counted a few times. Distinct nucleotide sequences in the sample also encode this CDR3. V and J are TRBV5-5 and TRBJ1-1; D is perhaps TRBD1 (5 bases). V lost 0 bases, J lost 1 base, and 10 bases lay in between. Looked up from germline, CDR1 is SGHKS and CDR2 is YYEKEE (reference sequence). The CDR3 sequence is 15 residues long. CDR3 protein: CASSLAGTANTEAFF. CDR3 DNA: TGTGCCAGCAGCTTGGCCGGGACGGCGAACACTGAAGCTTTCTTT.